This TCR beta chain stems from a study of T cells in tumors after PD-1 blockade. The wider study: A subset received ongoing vismodegib 150 mg daily alongside anti-PD-1 therapy. On average, peripheral blood gave some 120,000 TCR templates and 35,000 or so unique clonotypes.

As concerns this clone: Its cognate antigen is unknown.

Study outcomes and limitations: Some novel exhausted tumor clones appeared in pre-treatment blood, suggesting peripheral recruitment.

TCRdb keeps only in-frame clones here, not all; method: immunoSEQ multiplex PCR. The data hold roughly 33,000 clones, with around 80% observed a single time. CDR3 length equals 15 residues. The germline V gene has CDR1 MNHEY and CDR2 SMNVEV (reference sequence). After removal of 6 bases from V and 2 bases from J, the junction contained 5 bases not matched to a gene. This rearrangement joins TRBV27 to TRBJ1-5; 9 nucleotides agree with TRBD1. The sequence was collected from a human donor with basal cell carcinoma. Specimen: PBMCs, collected before anti-PD-1 treatment. The CDR3 spells CASRRQGGGNQPQHF. CDR3 nucleotide sequence: TGTGCCAGCAGAAGACAGGGGGGGGGCAATCAGCCCCAGCATTTT.